Following are 6 T cell receptor beta chains from one sample sequenced in a study of T cell responses to AZD1222 COVID-19 vaccine. Assay used: immunoSEQ multiplex PCR; TCRdb lists only in-frame clones, some missing. The repertoire holds approximately 130,000 clones, with roughly nine tenths as singletons. Sequenced here: peripheral blood, sampled on day 0 of AZD1222 vaccination. The receptors here all came from an adult in good health.

This chain links TRBV11-1 with TRBJ1-4; D is undetermined. Germline values: CDR1 SGHAT, CDR2 FQDESV (reference sequence). The CDR3 loop spans 16 amino acids. V was cut by 1 base and J by 0 bases, with 9 bases left in between. The CDR3 reads CASSLEGRATNEKLFF. The CDR3 nucleotides are TGTGCCAGCAGCTTAGAAGGCCGCGCAACTAATGAAAAACTGTTTTTT.

The rearrangement joins TRBV18 to TRBJ2-7; 11 nucleotides agree with TRBD2. Germline CDR1 reads KGHSH; CDR2 reads LQKENI. The CDR3 contains 16 residues. Trimming removed 4 bases from V and 3 bases from J; junction bases left unmatched: 8. In nucleotides, the CDR3 is TGTGCCAGCTCACTTAGACTAGCGGGAATCATCTACGAGCAGTACTTC. Translation gives CASSLRLAGIIYEQYF.

The chain has TRBV4-3 and TRBJ1-5; D may be TRBD1 (5 bases). CDR3 length equals 16 residues. V lost 0 bases and J 3 bases, leaving 12 bases between the germline ends. Germline V gene data show CDR1 as LGHNA and CDR2 as YSLEER. The CDR3 region has the DNA TGCGCCAGCAGCCAAGATCGGGGGGGGAACAATCAGCCCCAGCATTTT. Amino acid sequence: CASSQDRGGNNQPQHF.

The chain employs TRBV7-9 and TRBJ2-1; 9 bases match TRBD2. CDR1 is SEHNR and CDR2 is FQNEAQ in the germline V gene (reference sequence). The CDR3 is 16 residues long. The V and J ends lost 6 bases and 4 bases, in that order; junction bases with no gene match: 10. The DNA for the CDR3 is TGTGCCAGCAGTAGAGGAGCGGGAGGTACTTACAATGAGCAGTTCTTC. Translated, it gives CASSRGAGGTYNEQFF. The whole variable domain, filled in from reference TRBV7-9 and TRBJ2-1, reads DTGVSQNPRHKITKRGQNVTFRCDPISEHNRLYWYRQTLGQGPEFLTYFQNEAQLEKSRLLSDRFSAERPKGSFSTLEIQRTEQGDSAMYLCASSRGAGGTYNEQFFGPGTRLTVL.

The chain links TRBV29-1 to TRBJ1-1; 8 bases agree with TRBD1. Germline V gene data show CDR1 as SQVTM and CDR2 as ANQGSEA. The CDR3 spans 15 residues. Trimming removed 2 bases from V and 7 bases from J; junction bases left unmatched: 12. Written as DNA, the CDR3 is TGCAGCGTTGAAAGGGGGACCCAGGGGGCCGGTGAAGCTTTCTTT. Its translation: CSVERGTQGAGEAFF.

V is TRBV7-3 and J is TRBJ2-5; D is unresolved. Germline CDR1 and CDR2: SGHTA and FQGTGA. This CDR3 has 13 residues. Deletions cut 1 base from V and 4 bases from J, with 7 bases between. CDR3 in amino acids: CASSLRARETQYF. The DNA for the CDR3 is TGTGCCAGCAGCTTAAGGGCCCGAGAGACCCAGTACTTC. Drawing the rest from reference TRBV7-3 and TRBJ2-5, the complete variable domain is GAGVSQTPSNKVTEKGKYVELRCDPISGHTALYWYRQSLGQGPEFLIYFQGTGAADDSGLPNDRFFAVRPEGSVSTLKIQRTERGDSAVYLCASSLRARETQYFGPGTRLLVL.